This TCR beta chain was recorded in a study of monozygotic twins with inflammatory bowel disease. Study-wide points: Results did not support any single strong IBD-associated signal or clonotype. Twins classed as concordant or discordant showed no difference in repertoire similarity, possibly from limited power.

Reanalyzing the 5' RACE reads, TCRdb keeps one entry per CDR3 protein, without DNA. This sample's table reports a few hundred thousand distinct CDR3 sequences. Donors each gave 2 to 2.5 ml of blood. Without any T cell sorting, total RNA was isolated from whole blood. Remarks on this clonotype: Antigen unknown.

The sequenced sample was blood. The sequence was obtained from a human donor with ulcerative colitis or Crohn's disease, or a healthy co-twin of an affected twin (not recorded which).

CDR3 amino acids: CSARGSGWQTEAFF. The genes are TRBV20-1 and TRBJ1-1. CDR1 DFQATT and CDR2 SNEGSKA come from the germline V gene (reference sequence). The CDR3 loop spans 14 amino acids.